The 24 T cell receptor beta chains presented below share a single source sample, sequenced in a study of Ad26.COV2.S vaccination and SARS-CoV-2 variants. Sequencing was performed with immunoSEQ multiplex PCR; in TCRdb, only in-frame clones are kept and a portion is missing. Here the sample spans over 350,000 clones, about nine tenths being singletons. Treatment noted: around 19 received Ad26.COV2.S at low or high dose, single or two shots; about 5 received placebo; per-sample allocation not given. The samples were gathered on day 63 after the first injection of vaccine or placebo. The source material was peripheral blood, sampled in a trial of Ad26.COV2.S vaccine versus placebo. The receptor source for this set is a person between 18 and 59 years old who received the Ad26.COV2.S COVID-19 vaccine or a placebo.

This clone was recorded only once. The V and J genes are TRBV15 and TRBJ1-5, with D perhaps matching TRBD1 (5 bases). This CDR3 comprises 16 residues. Looked up from germline, CDR1 is LNHNV and CDR2 is YYDKDF (reference sequence). V shed 3 bases and J shed 6 bases, with 18 bases lying between them. The CDR3: CATSRGPGRVGQPQHF. In DNA, the CDR3 is TGTGCCACCAGCAGGGGCCCGGGACGTGTCGGTCAGCCCCAGCATTTT.

The chain couples TRBV7-6 to TRBJ2-7; 8 bases fit TRBD2. V was pared by 5 bases and J by 1 base, with 7 bases of the junction left unmatched. There are 15 residues in the CDR3. CDR1 and CDR2 (germline): SGHVS, FNYEAQ. CDR3: CASSLGGVGSYEQYF. CDR3 in DNA: TGTGCCAGCAGCCTCGGGGGGGTTGGGTCCTACGAGCAGTACTTC.

The gene calls are TRBV5-4 and TRBJ1-6, with TRBD1 as a possible D gene (6 bases). The germline V and J ends were trimmed by 7 bases and 1 base, with 15 bases remaining between them. Looked up from germline, CDR1 is SGHNT and CDR2 is YYREEE (reference sequence). There are 16 residues in the CDR3. The CDR3 here is CASGPRGESYNSPLHF. CDR3 DNA sequence: TGTGCCAGCGGACCCAGGGGAGAGTCCTATAATTCACCCCTCCACTTT.

This clone has just a few counts. The chain carries TRBV4-2 and TRBJ2-2, with D maybe TRBD2 (6 bases). V lost 2 bases, J lost 6 bases, and 16 bases lay in between. Germline V gene sequence: CDR1 LGHNA, CDR2 YNFKEQ. This CDR3 contains 16 residues. CDR3 bases: TGTGCCAGCAGCCAAACAGGAGGGGTTGGTTCCGGGGAGCTGTTTTTT. This codes for CASSQTGGVGSGELFF.

The J gene is TRBJ2-2, the V gene TRBV5-4, with a tentative D call TRBD2 (5 bases). The CDR3 extends over 15 amino acids. The V gene lost 2 bases and the J gene lost 6 bases, with 14 bases spanning the gap. CDR1 and CDR2 from the germline V gene are SGHNT and YYREEE (reference sequence). CDR3 residues: CASSFGSYVAGELFF. CDR3 DNA: TGTGCCAGCAGCTTTGGGAGCTATGTGGCCGGGGAGCTGTTTTTT.

The chain is built from TRBV7-2 and TRBJ2-7; TRBD2 matches 10 bases. Unmatched junction bases numbered 8, after V lost 6 bases and J lost 3 bases. CDR3 size: 15 residues. The germline gives CDR1 SGHTA, CDR2 FQGNSA. As DNA, the CDR3 is TGTGCCAGCAGTACGACTAGCGGGCCGCTCTACGAGCAGTACTTC. Protein: CASSTTSGPLYEQYF.

The genes are TRBV6-1 and TRBJ2-3, with D maybe TRBD1 (5 bases). CDR3 length: 14 residues. CDR1 MNHNS and CDR2 SASEGT come from the germline V gene. V lost 3 bases to trimming and J lost 2 bases, with 9 bases between them. CDR3: CASSEQGTTDTQYF. Written as DNA, the CDR3 is TGTGCCAGCAGTGAGCAGGGAACCACAGATACGCAGTATTTT.

The gene calls are TRBV30 and TRBJ1-4; the D is unclear. V was trimmed by 5 bases and J by 3 bases, leaving 4 bases between them. This CDR3 contains 11 residues. Germline V lookup: CDR1 GTSNPN, CDR2 SVGIG (reference sequence). This chain's CDR3 is CAWGSNEKLFF. The CDR3 DNA sequence: TGTGCCTGGGGGTCTAATGAAAAACTGTTTTTT.

V and J are TRBV23-1 and TRBJ1-4; D is undetermined. TRBV23-1 is noted as an ORF with a role that remains uncertain. The CDR3 loop spans 16 amino acids. Trimming took off 0 bases at V and 7 bases at J, with 15 bases between the two ends. This CDR3 reads CASSQSRQVLSEKLFF. In DNA form, the CDR3 reads TGCGCCAGCAGTCAATCAAGGCAGGTATTGAGTGAAAAACTGTTTTTT.

The chain employs TRBV3-1 (or the pseudogene TRBV3-2) and TRBJ2-3; 10 nucleotides line up with TRBD2. This CDR3 is built from 17 residues. CDR1 LGHDT and CDR2 YNNKEL come from the germline V gene (reference sequence). V shed 0 bases, J shed 3 bases, and the junction held 6 bases outside the gene matches. The CDR3 bases are TGTGCCAGCAGCCAAGATCTCAGCGGGGGGGTGACAGATACGCAGTATTTT. This sequence encodes CASSQDLSGGVTDTQYF.

The V and J genes are TRBV5-4 and TRBJ1-2, with a tentative D call TRBD1 (5 bases). CDR1 and CDR2 (germline): SGHNT, YYREEE (reference sequence). The CDR3 covers 13 residues. Trimming removed 8 bases at V and 5 bases at J, with 16 bases between. The CDR3 region has the DNA TGTGCCAGTAGGGACCGGAGAGGGTATGGCTACACCTTC. Its protein product is CASRDRRGYGYTF. The full variable domain, its missing parts supplied by reference TRBV5-4 and TRBJ1-2, is ETGVTQSPTHLIKTRGQQVTLRCSSQSGHNTVSWYQQALGQGPQFIFQYYREEENGRGNFPPRFSGLQFPNYSSELNVNALELDDSALYLCASRDRRGYGYTFGSGTRLTVV.

This clone was detected only once. CDR3 DNA: TGTGCCAGCAGCTCCCCGAAGGTCTCCTACGAGCAGTACTTC. Amino acids: CASSSPKVSYEQYF. The chain joins TRBV7-9 to TRBJ2-7; D is undetermined. The germline V and J ends were trimmed by 4 bases and 0 bases, with 10 bases remaining between them. The CDR3 loop spans 14 amino acids. Germline values: CDR1 SEHNR, CDR2 FQNEAQ (reference sequence). The full variable domain, in which reference TRBV7-9 and TRBJ2-7 provide the parts outside the CDR3, is DTGVSQNPRHKITKRGQNVTFRCDPISEHNRLYWYRQTLGQGPEFLTYFQNEAQLEKSRLLSDRFSAERPKGSFSTLEIQRTEQGDSAMYLCASSSPKVSYEQYFGPGTRLTVT.

V usage is TRBV18 and J usage is TRBJ2-1; 9 bases map to TRBD2. Trimming cost V 1 base and J 8 bases; bases outside gene matches: 6. Germline values: CDR1 KGHSH, CDR2 LQKENI. CDR3 size: 15 residues. Here the CDR3 DNA reads TGTGCCAGCTCACCACTGCCTAGCGGGGTCGATGAGCAGTTCTTC. Translating gives CASSPLPSGVDEQFF.

This chain joins TRBV3-1 (or the pseudogene TRBV3-2) and TRBJ1-4; 9 positions match TRBD1. This CDR3 spans 18 amino acids. Germline trimming cut 1 base from V and 2 bases from J; bases unmatched to any gene: 8. CDR1 is LGHDT, CDR2 YNNKEL, per germline (reference sequence). The CDR3 loop is CASSQATGGISTNEKLFF. CDR3 nucleotides: TGTGCCAGCAGCCAAGCGACAGGGGGTATTTCGACTAATGAAAAACTGTTTTTT.

This chain's CDR3 is CASSSGARGLSYGYTF. In DNA form, the CDR3 reads TGTGCCAGCAGCTCAGGAGCCCGGGGGCTCTCCTATGGCTACACCTTC. The chain uses TRBV7-8 and TRBJ1-2; D might be TRBD1 (6 bases). There are 16 residues in the CDR3. Germline CDR1 is SGHVS and CDR2 is FQNEAQ. Trimming shortened V by 4 bases and J by 4 bases, and 19 bases separated the two germline ends.

The rearrangement uses TRBV6-6 and TRBJ1-1; no clear D gene. Trimming removed 6 bases from V and 6 bases from J, with 17 bases in between. In germline, CDR1 is MNHNY, CDR2 SVGAGI (reference sequence). The CDR3 spans 14 residues. CDR3 residues: CASSFRAAGAEAFF. The CDR3 nucleotides read TGTGCCAGCAGCTTCCGGGCCGCGGGCGCTGAAGCTTTCTTT.

V is TRBV7-9 and J is TRBJ2-2, with 7 bases identical to TRBD1. Germline-derived CDR1 and CDR2 are SEHNR and FQNEAQ (reference sequence). The CDR3 has 16 residues. The trim removed 2 bases at V and 6 bases at J, leaving 9 bases unmatched. The CDR3 loop is CASSLFPQGVAGELFF. Written as DNA, the CDR3 is TGTGCCAGCAGCTTATTCCCGCAGGGGGTTGCCGGGGAGCTGTTTTTT.

J is TRBJ1-2 and V is TRBV30, with a possible D match to TRBD1 (5 bases). Trimming pared 3 bases from V and 7 bases from J, leaving 18 bases between. The CDR3 runs to 14 residues. Germline V lookup: CDR1 GTSNPN, CDR2 SVGIG (reference sequence). The CDR3 region has the DNA TGTGCCTGGAGCCAACTGGCCGGGGGTGGTGGCTACACCTTC. Amino acids: CAWSQLAGGGGYTF.

This rearrangement joins TRBV5-4 to TRBJ2-1; the D is unclear. Trimming shortened V by 5 bases and J by 7 bases, and 10 bases separated the two germline ends. Germline values: CDR1 SGHNT, CDR2 YYREEE (reference sequence). CDR3 length: 12 amino acids. Written as DNA, the CDR3 is TGTGCCAGCAGATCAGCGCGGAATGAGCAGTTCTTC. Its protein product is CASRSARNEQFF.

The rearrangement uses TRBV27 and TRBJ1-1, with D unclear. V lost 6 bases and J lost 0, with 11 bases in between. Per the germline V gene, CDR1 is MNHEY and CDR2 is SMNVEV (reference sequence). The CDR3 has 14 residues. The CDR3: CASRVTRMNTEAFF. In DNA form, the CDR3 reads TGTGCCAGCAGGGTAACACGAATGAACACTGAAGCTTTCTTT.

The chain links TRBV7-2 to TRBJ2-1, with D unresolved. Trimming stripped 3 bases from V and 6 bases from J, with 9 bases between. CDR3 length equals 13 residues. CDR1 is SGHTA and CDR2 is FQGNSA in the germline V gene. The CDR3 bases are TGTGCCAGCAGCTTCCGAGCGACCAATGAGCAGTTCTTC. Encoded protein: CASSFRATNEQFF.

Details on this clone: The same CDR3 arises from other DNA sequences in this sample as well. This sequence joins TRBV9 and TRBJ2-5, with 8 bases fitting TRBD2. CDR3 length equals 13 residues. The germline gives CDR1 SGDLS, CDR2 YYNGEE. The J segment lost 5 bases and the V segment lost 0 bases, leaving 0 bases of the junction unmatched. CDR3: CASSVVAGETQYF. The CDR3 DNA reads as TGTGCCAGCAGCGTAGTAGCGGGGGAGACCCAGTACTTC.

The genes are TRBV5-6 and TRBJ1-3, with D possibly being TRBD1 (5 bases). The V and J ends lost 0 bases and 5 bases respectively, with 6 bases between them. CDR1 and CDR2 from the germline V gene are SGHDT and YYEEEE. This CDR3 is built from 13 residues. CDR3 amino acids: CASSLEGRNTIYF. The CDR3 nucleotides are TGTGCCAGCAGCTTGGAGGGGAGAAACACCATATATTTT.

This chain links TRBV6-5 with TRBJ2-1, with 9 nucleotides matching TRBD2. The J segment lost 7 bases and the V segment lost 7 bases, leaving 8 bases of the junction unmatched. The V gene's germline CDR1 is MNHEY and CDR2 SVGAGI. The CDR3 runs to 14 residues. The CDR3 DNA sequence: TGTGCCAGCACGTTGGCGGGGGGGGGTAATGAGCAGTTCTTC. Residues: CASTLAGGGNEQFF.